This T cell receptor (beta chain) stems from a study of OX40 agonist ivuxolimab in advanced cancers. TCRdb's table, derived via immunoSEQ multiplex PCR, lists solely in-frame clones and lacks some. In the table there are roughly 23,000 clones, 84% of which are singletons. Germline trimming cut 4 bases from V and 7 bases from J; bases unmatched to any gene: 17. CDR1 and CDR2 (germline): PRHDT, FYEKMQ (reference sequence). This CDR3 has 18 residues. This clonotype originated in an adult with an advanced solid tumor such as melanoma, head and neck, liver or kidney cancer. The chain couples TRBV13 to TRBJ2-4; the match to TRBD2 covers 9 bases. This sample comprised CD4+ or CD8+ T cells sorted from blood, obtained in a trial of the OX40 agonist ivuxolimab. This chain's CDR3 is CASSSRVAGGRDSNIQYF. The DNA for the CDR3 is TGTGCCAGCAGCTCCCGAGTGGCGGGGGGGCGAGATTCGAACATTCAGTACTTC.